Shown below are 30 T cell receptor beta chains from a single sample sequenced in a study of monozygotic twins with inflammatory bowel disease. Each CDR3 protein gets one entry in TCRdb, which reprocessed the 5' RACE reads and gives no DNA. Here the sample table reports over 350,000 distinct CDR3 sequences. The specimen was blood. The receptors come from a human donor with ulcerative colitis or Crohn's disease, or a healthy co-twin of an affected twin (not recorded which).

The V call is TRBV6-1, the J call TRBJ2-2; TCRdb reports TRBD1, a call that lacks DNA to check it against. Per germline, CDR1 MNHNS and CDR2 SASEGT. The CDR3 consists of 16 residues. This chain's CDR3 is CASSPPWGGNTGELFF.

The CDR3: CASSPKARGTNYGYTF. This chain links TRBV18 with TRBJ1-2. The CDR3 is 16 residues long. Per germline, CDR1 KGHSH and CDR2 LQKENI.

This chain joins TRBV12-3 or TRBV12-4 and TRBJ1-2. The CDR3 runs 13 residues. This CDR3 is CASSLRRPYGYTF.

V and J are TRBV4-2 and TRBJ2-5. The CDR3 consists of 12 residues. Germline V CDR1 and CDR2: LGHNA, YNFKEQ. CDR3 amino acids: CASSQSGETQYF.

The rearrangement joins TRBV29-1 to TRBJ1-2; the D call of TRBD1 rests on TCRdb alone, since no DNA is present to check it. The CDR3 sequence is 16 residues long. The V gene's germline CDR1 is SQVTM and CDR2 ANQGSEA. CDR3 loop: CSVYPGQFNTFHGYTF.

This chain links TRBV5-1 with TRBJ2-3; TCRdb proposes TRBD1, but this gene call is untestable without DNA. The CDR3 consists of 15 residues. The germline V gene encodes CDR1 SGHRS and CDR2 YFSETQ. CDR3: CASSLRTASTDTQYF.

The chain links TRBV4-3 to TRBJ2-7. The CDR3 runs 16 residues. Per the germline V gene, CDR1 is LGHNA and CDR2 is YSLEER. The CDR3 protein is CASSQDIGYHVYEQYF.

This chain links TRBV5-1 with TRBJ2-7; TCRdb indicates TRBD1, and absent DNA this call remains unverified. Per the germline V gene, CDR1 is SGHRS and CDR2 is YFSETQ. The CDR3 is 15 residues long. CDR3 residues: CASSPGTGISYEQYF.

The rearrangement uses TRBV20-1 and TRBJ2-6; TCRdb returns TRBD1, unconfirmable since there is no DNA. CDR1 DFQATT and CDR2 SNEGSKA come from the germline V gene (reference sequence). The CDR3 contains 15 residues. The CDR3 sequence is CSASPTGAGANVLTF.

The J gene is TRBJ1-4, the V gene TRBV14. The CDR3 runs to 13 residues. Germline V gene sequence: CDR1 SGHDN, CDR2 FVKESK. The CDR3 spells CASSRPTNGKLFF.

The chain combines TRBV12-3 or TRBV12-4 with TRBJ2-7; the TCRdb call, TRBD1, lacks DNA for checking. The CDR3 has 13 residues. Here the CDR3 reads CASSVDRGHEQYF.

The rearrangement joins TRBV27 to TRBJ2-3. There are 14 residues in the CDR3. The germline V gene has CDR1 MNHEY and CDR2 SMNVEV (reference sequence). CDR3 residues: CASSDVAVTDTQYF.

This sequence joins TRBV6-1 and TRBJ2-5; TCRdb lists TRBD1, though no DNA is available to test this call. CDR1 and CDR2 from the germline V gene are MNHNS and SASEGT. This CDR3 region has 13 residues. The CDR3 loop reads CASSGAGRETQYF.

V and J are TRBV20-1 and TRBJ1-2; TCRdb's D call of TRBD1 is untestable without DNA. CDR3 length equals 15 residues. CDR1 is DFQATT, CDR2 SNEGSKA, per germline (reference sequence). The CDR3 spells CSARLAGTHIYGYTF.

V is TRBV18 and J is TRBJ2-3; TCRdb outputs TRBD1, but without DNA this stays unchecked. Germline CDR1 is KGHSH and CDR2 is LQKENI. This CDR3 spans 15 amino acids. The chain's CDR3 is CASSPPQGSTDTQYF.

The rearrangement uses TRBV7-9 and TRBJ2-5. The CDR3 runs 12 residues. CDR1 is SEHNR, CDR2 FQNEAQ, per germline (reference sequence). The CDR3 protein is CASSSISETQYF. Using reference TRBV7-9 and TRBJ2-5 for the parts outside the CDR3, the full variable domain is DTGVSQNPRHKITKRGQNVTFRCDPISEHNRLYWYRQTLGQGPEFLTYFQNEAQLEKSRLLSDRFSAERPKGSFSTLEIQRTEQGDSAMYLCASSSISETQYFGPGTRLLVL.

V and J are TRBV5-1 and TRBJ1-3. Germline CDR1 reads SGHRS; CDR2 reads YFSETQ. This CDR3 has 14 amino acids. The chain's CDR3 is CASSLEGSGNTIYF.

V and J are TRBV20-1 and TRBJ2-5; the D call of TRBD1 rests on TCRdb alone, since no DNA is present to check it. CDR3 size: 16 residues. Germline CDR1 DFQATT, CDR2 SNEGSKA (reference sequence). The CDR3 here is CSARDVDSRGIETQYF.

The chain recombines TRBV6-4 with TRBJ2-3; TCRdb calls TRBD2, which cannot be checked without DNA. Germline V gives CDR1 MRHNA, CDR2 SNTAGT. This CDR3 region has 15 residues. The CDR3 is CASSVRAGEADTQYF.

The chain recombines TRBV7-2 with TRBJ2-7. Germline CDR1 reads SGHTA; CDR2 reads FQGNSA. This CDR3 region has 15 residues. The CDR3 sequence: CASSLRRSSSYEQYF.

The chain is built from TRBV3-1 and TRBJ1-4; TCRdb outputs TRBD1, but without DNA this stays unchecked. The CDR3 runs 15 residues. The V gene's germline CDR1 is LGHDT and CDR2 YNNKEL (reference sequence). The CDR3 loop is CASSQNRQGIEKLFF.

V usage is TRBV4-3 and J usage is TRBJ2-1; TCRdb proposes TRBD1, but this gene call is untestable without DNA. This CDR3 is built from 14 residues. Germline CDR1 LGHNA, CDR2 YSLEER. The CDR3 here is CASRAGQGFNEQFF.

This chain joins TRBV11-2 and TRBJ1-2; TCRdb's assignment of TRBD1 cannot be checked, as there is no DNA. Germline loops: CDR1 SGHAT, CDR2 FQNNGV. There are 16 residues in the CDR3. CDR3 amino acids: CASSLGPGQASYGYTF.

J is TRBJ2-5 and V is TRBV5-4. Germline assignment: CDR1 SGHNT and CDR2 YYREEE (reference sequence). The CDR3 is 14 amino acids. Here the CDR3 reads CASSLVGYQETQYF.

The gene calls are TRBV9 and TRBJ2-7; TCRdb indicates TRBD2, and absent DNA this call remains unverified. Germline V gene lookup returns CDR1 SGDLS and CDR2 YYNGEE. The CDR3 sequence is 15 residues long. The CDR3 loop reads CASSADYPREEEQYF.

The chain carries TRBV2 and TRBJ1-6. CDR3 size: 11 residues. Per germline, CDR1 SNHLY and CDR2 FYNNEI. CDR3 sequence: CASREYSPLHF.

V usage is TRBV7-3 and J usage is TRBJ2-1. Germline CDR1 is SGHTA and CDR2 is FQGTGA. The CDR3 is made up of 12 amino acids. The CDR3 region is CASSLDLNEQFF.

The chain carries TRBV7-9 and TRBJ2-7. Germline-derived CDR1 and CDR2 are SEHNR and FQNEAQ (reference sequence). This CDR3 is 13 amino acids long. The CDR3 loop reads CASSSQPSYEQYF.

J is TRBJ2-7 and V is TRBV6-2 or TRBV6-3; TCRdb reports TRBD2, a call that lacks DNA to check it against. Per germline, CDR1 MNHEY and CDR2 SVGEGT. The CDR3 has 16 amino acids. The CDR3: CASSRGGLAGGYEQYF.

The chain is built from TRBV21-1 and TRBJ2-2; as DNA is missing, the TRBD1 call by TCRdb cannot be tested. TRBV21-1 is a pseudogene segment. The CDR3 is made up of 17 amino acids. This CDR3 reads CASSKGWTQPGTGELFF.